One sample yielded the 31 T cell receptor beta chains listed below, sequenced in a study of tissue T cells after allogeneic stem cell transplantation. Profiling relied on immunoSEQ multiplex PCR, and the TCRdb table lists in-frame clones only, not all of them. The sample has approximately 5,000 clones; around 30% are singletons. Indicated time point: mouse harvest day 14 after allogeneic transplant. Tail vein injection delivered 10^7 T-cell-depleted bone marrow cells and 10^6 splenic CD5+ T cells. The material sequenced was skin. Receptors were obtained from a female BALB/c mouse given C57BL/6 T cells with graft-versus-host disease after an allogeneic hematopoietic cell transplant.

As regards this clone: The genes are named according to mouse. The read halts 1 residue ahead of the CDR3 end, with the missing end drawn from the germline J gene. The chain has TRBV13-2 and TRBJ2-5, with 7 bases identical to TRBD2. The CDR3 has 12 residues. CDR1 and CDR2 from the germline V gene are NNHNN and SYGAGS (reference sequence). J was trimmed by 4 bases and V by 5 bases; bases with no gene match: 1. The part of the CDR3 DNA that was read is TGTGCCAGCGGGGGGGGGAAAGACACCCAGTAC. Its protein is CASGGGKDTQY. The full-length CDR3 reads as CASGGGKDTQYF.

This clone was counted a few times. The genes are named according to mouse. The CDR3 sequence is CASRAYTGGNEQYF. Partial CDR3 DNA: TGTGCAAGCAGAGCTTACACAGGGGGAAATGAACAGTAC. The chain couples TRBV16 to TRBJ2-7; TRBD1 agrees at 8 bases. The read terminates 1 residue ahead of where the CDR3 ends, so the germline J gene completes it. The CDR3 consists of 14 residues. From germline, CDR1 is SGHSA and CDR2 FRNQAP. V was clipped by 6 bases and J by 5 bases; unmatched bases: 9.

This clone is labeled as medium-sized. Gene names and germline match the mouse. The read is 1 residue too short to cover the CDR3 end, so that end is filled in from the germline J gene. This chain connects TRBV3 to TRBJ1-4; possibly TRBD1 for D (5 bases). V was trimmed by 3 bases and J by 4 bases, leaving 9 bases between them. This CDR3 is 14 amino acids long. The germline gives CDR1 SNHLY, CDR2 FYNGKV (reference sequence). Incomplete CDR3 DNA: TGTGCCAGCAGCTTGAGGGGTGGCAACGAAAGATTATTT. Amino acids: CASSLRGGNERLF. The CDR3, in full, reads CASSLRGGNERLFF. The full variable domain, completed using reference TRBV3 and TRBJ1-4, is GPKVLQIPSHQIIDMGQMVTLNCDPVSNHLYFYWYKQILGQQMEFLVNFYNGKVMEKSKLFKDQFSVERPDGSYFTLKIQPTALEDSAVYFCASSLRGGNERLFFGHGTKLSVL.

This clone is labeled medium-sized (0.01 to 0.1%). Germline and genes here are mouse. Read coverage stops 1 residue before the CDR3 terminus; the germline J gene supplies the remainder. The chain is built from TRBV26 and TRBJ1-4; 8 bases agree with TRBD1. This CDR3 is built from 14 residues. V was pared by 4 bases and J by 3 bases, with 1 base of the junction left unmatched. Germline V gives CDR1 KGHPV, CDR2 FQNQEV (reference sequence). CDR3 sequence reads: CASSRTGTNERLFF. The CDR3 DNA, read in part, is TGTGCCAGCAGTCGGACAGGGACCAACGAAAGATTATTT.

By sample share, this clone is medium-sized. Gene names and germline refer to mouse. The CDR3 end falls 1 residue outside the read, so it is completed with the germline J gene. This sequence joins TRBV26 and TRBJ1-3; 9 nucleotides agree with TRBD1. Germline V gene lookup returns CDR1 KGHPV and CDR2 FQNQEV (reference sequence). V shed 2 bases and J 2 bases; nucleotides not matched to a gene: 1. The CDR3 spans 15 residues. The part of the CDR3 DNA that was read is TGTGCCAGCAGTCTGGGACAGGGGACTGGAAATACGCTCTAT. It yields the protein CASSLGQGTGNTLY. The entire CDR3 protein reads CASSLGQGTGNTLYF.

By its share, this clone is medium-sized. Here the gene names and germline are mouse. Incomplete CDR3 DNA: TGTGCCAGCAGTCTGTTCGGGAACACAGAAGTCTTC. As protein: CASSLFGNTEVF. The CDR3 as a whole reads CASSLFGNTEVFF. The chain joins TRBV26 to TRBJ1-1, with D hard to call. The CDR3 end falls 1 residue outside the read, so it is completed with the germline J gene. Per germline, CDR1 KGHPV and CDR2 FQNQEV (reference sequence). Between the trimmed V and J ends, which lost 1 base and 1 base, there was a span of 4 bases. The CDR3 has 13 residues.

In its sample, this clone is large. Here the gene names and germline are mouse. The read falls 1 residue short of the CDR3 end, and the missing part is taken from the germline J gene. The sample carries other DNA sequences with the same CDR3. The chain recombines TRBV26 with TRBJ1-4; D uncertain. Germline V gives CDR1 KGHPV, CDR2 FQNQEV (reference sequence). The CDR3 length is 13 residues. Between the trimmed V and J ends, which lost 2 bases and 4 bases, there was a span of 5 bases. The CDR3 reads CASSLNNNERLFF. CDR3 DNA (partial): TGTGCCAGCAGTCTGAACAACAACGAAAGATTATTT.

This clone counts as medium-sized. These gene names are mouse names. Read data end 1 residue before the CDR3 end; the end is taken from the germline J gene. The V and J genes are TRBV26 and TRBJ1-3; the D gene is possibly TRBD1 (5 bases). This CDR3 is built from 13 residues. The V and J ends lost 7 bases and 4 bases respectively, with 11 bases between them. Germline V gives CDR1 KGHPV, CDR2 FQNQEV (reference sequence). This CDR3 reads CASNQGGGNTLYF. The DNA read from the CDR3 is TGTGCCAGCAACCAGGGTGGGGGAAATACGCTCTAT.

This clone qualifies as large. Gene names are the mouse ones. The CDR3 goes on 1 residue after the read ends, and that part is filled in from the germline J gene. J is TRBJ2-7 and V is TRBV19; the match to TRBD2 covers 10 bases. This CDR3 region has 13 residues. CDR1 FNHDT and CDR2 SITEND come from the germline V gene (reference sequence). The junction had 2 bases not matched to a gene; V was cut back by 2 bases and J by 6 bases. The chain's CDR3 is CASSILGGPEQYF. The covered CDR3 bases are TGTGCCAGCAGTATCCTGGGGGGGCCTGAACAGTAC.

By share, this clone ranks as medium-sized (0.01 to 0.1%). Any gene name here is a mouse gene name. The observed sequence ends 1 residue before the CDR3 terminus, with the missing tail filled in from the germline J gene. The genes are TRBV26 and TRBJ1-2, with 9 bases fitting TRBD1. Germline CDR1 reads KGHPV; CDR2 reads FQNQEV (reference sequence). This CDR3 has 14 amino acids. V shed 6 bases, J shed 2 bases, and the junction held 4 bases outside the gene matches. CDR3 in amino acids: CASSPGTGNSDYTF. The sequenced CDR3 bases are TGTGCCAGCAGCCCCGGGACAGGGAACTCCGACTACACC.

This clone is medium-sized within its sample. Mouse gene names and germline throughout. The sequence runs out 1 residue before the end of the CDR3; the remainder is reconstructed from the germline J gene. This chain joins TRBV26 and TRBJ1-2; D is undetermined. V lost 2 bases, J lost 4 bases, and 5 bases lay in between. CDR3 size: 12 residues. Germline CDR1 is KGHPV and CDR2 is FQNQEV (reference sequence). The sequenced part of the CDR3 DNA is TGTGCCAGCAGTCTGCGGGGCTCCGACTACACC. It codes for CASSLRGSDYT. The CDR3 reads in full as CASSLRGSDYTF.

This clone has a handful of counts. Mouse germline and gene names are used. The sequenced CDR3 bases are TGTGCTAGCAGTTCCCTGGGACACCACTCCGACTACACC. Its protein is CASSSLGHHSDYT. Given in full, the CDR3 is CASSSLGHHSDYTF. The chain links TRBV29 to TRBJ1-2, with a weak D call TRBD1 (6 bases). The read halts 1 residue ahead of the CDR3 end, with the missing end drawn from the germline J gene. Germline V gene lookup returns CDR1 MSHET and CDR2 SYDVDS. Trimming left V 4 bases short and J 3 bases short, with 12 bases between. The CDR3 runs to 14 residues.

Comments on this clone: All gene names here are mouse names. Sequencing ends 1 residue short of the CDR3 end; the germline J gene provides the rest. The rearrangement uses TRBV5 and TRBJ2-7; TRBD1 matches 9 bases. The germline CDR1 and CDR2 sequences are LGHNA and YNLKQL (reference sequence). The CDR3 spans 14 residues. With V trimmed by 1 base and J by 5 bases, 3 bases remained unmatched. CDR3 DNA, as far as it was read: TGTGCCAGCAGCCAAGCCGGGACAGGGAATGAACAGTAC. Amino acid sequence: CASSQAGTGNEQY. The complete CDR3 protein is CASSQAGTGNEQYF.

This clone was seen more than once but under ten times. Genes here carry mouse names. The read falls 1 residue short of the CDR3 end, and the missing part is taken from the germline J gene. This chain links TRBV16 with TRBJ2-5, with 7 nucleotides matching TRBD2. Germline CDR1 reads SGHSA; CDR2 reads FRNQAP. With 4 bases clipped from V and 4 bases from J, the junction kept 5 bases outside the gene matches. CDR3 size: 14 residues. Partial CDR3 DNA: TGTGCAAGCAGCTCCCCTGGGGGAGAAGACACCCAGTAC. Its protein is CASSSPGGEDTQY. Given in full, the CDR3 is CASSSPGGEDTQYF.

About this clone itself: Germline and genes: mouse. The DNA ends 1 residue before the CDR3 does, and the rest of the CDR3 is filled in from the germline J gene. The rearrangement uses TRBV12-1 and TRBJ1-1, with D perhaps matching TRBD1 (5 bases). The CDR3 length is 13 residues. CDR1 SGHSN and CDR2 HYEKVE come from the germline V gene. Trimming shortened V by 1 base and J by 0 bases, and 5 bases separated the two germline ends. The CDR3 protein is CASSLQANTEVFF. The sequenced part of the CDR3 DNA is TGTGCCAGCTCTCTACAGGCAAACACAGAAGTCTTC.

With regard to this clone: Germline and genes here are mouse. The read ends 1 residue shy of where the CDR3 ends; the end is completed using the germline J gene. This chain uses TRBV3 with TRBJ1-4; the D gene is possibly TRBD1 (6 bases). This CDR3 comprises 15 residues. Germline assignment: CDR1 SNHLY and CDR2 FYNGKV (reference sequence). V dropped 0 bases and J dropped 4 bases, with 9 bases sitting between them. Incomplete CDR3 DNA: TGTGCCAGCAGCTTAGCTGGGGGCGGCAACGAAAGATTATTT. Amino acids: CASSLAGGGNERLF. The entire CDR3 is CASSLAGGGNERLFF.

By its share, this clone is medium-sized. Gene names refer to mouse genes. The read ends 1 residue early relative to the CDR3; the germline J gene fills the gap. The J gene is TRBJ1-6, the V gene TRBV23; the D call in the table, TRBD1, was not verified against the DNA. TRBJ1-6 is an ORF; its function is uncertain. This CDR3 has 17 amino acids. The germline gives CDR1 KGHTA, CDR2 FQNQQP. The CDR3 sequence: CSSSQSSGGPYNSPLYF. The CDR3 bases that were read are TGCTCCAGCAGTCAATCGTCAGGGGGTCCCTATAATTCGCCCCTCTAC.

Within the sample, this clone is medium-sized. All gene names here are mouse names. The missing CDR3 end, 1 residue past where the read stops, is filled in from the germline J gene. The V and J genes are TRBV26 and TRBJ1-4; 7 nucleotides agree with TRBD1. The germline V gene has CDR1 KGHPV and CDR2 FQNQEV (reference sequence). J lost 3 bases, V lost 2 bases, and 0 bases had no gene match. This CDR3 is 14 amino acids long. Partial CDR3 DNA: TGTGCCAGCAGTCTGCAGGGGGCCAACGAAAGATTATTT. Residues: CASSLQGANERLF. The whole CDR3 sequence reads CASSLQGANERLFF.

By share, this clone ranks as medium-sized. Mouse gene names and germline throughout. Coverage ceases 1 residue before the CDR3 finishes, and the germline J gene fills in the end. This sequence joins TRBV26 and TRBJ1-3, with D tentatively TRBD1 (6 bases). This CDR3 is built from 15 residues. With 4 bases removed from V and 4 bases from J, the gap between germline ends came to 14 bases. CDR1 and CDR2 from the germline V gene are KGHPV and FQNQEV (reference sequence). The sequenced part of the CDR3 DNA is TGTGCCAGCAGTCCCATTCAGGGGAGGGGAAATACGCTCTAT. Translating it yields CASSPIQGRGNTLY. The entire CDR3 sequence reads CASSPIQGRGNTLYF.

This clone has more than one count but fewer than ten. Here the gene names and germline are mouse. The CDR3 end falls 1 residue outside the read, so it is completed with the germline J gene. This sequence joins TRBV12-1 and TRBJ2-1; D not resolved. Germline-derived CDR1 and CDR2 are SGHSN and HYEKVE. V was trimmed by 2 bases and J by 6 bases, leaving 1 base between them. This CDR3 region has 10 residues. CDR3 DNA, as far as it was read: TGTGCCAGCTCTCGTGCTGAGCAGTTC. This codes for CASSRAEQF. From start to end, the CDR3 is CASSRAEQFF.

To note about this clone: Gene names follow the mouse nomenclature. Sequencing ends 1 residue short of the CDR3 end; the germline J gene provides the rest. The chain carries TRBV26 and TRBJ2-7; D is unresolved. The CDR3 is made up of 13 amino acids. The V end lost 4 bases, the J end lost 0 bases, and 7 bases lay between the germline ends. The V gene's germline CDR1 is KGHPV and CDR2 FQNQEV (reference sequence). The covered CDR3 bases are TGTGCCAGCAGTCAGCAAAGCTCCTATGAACAGTAC. Residues: CASSQQSSYEQY. The entire CDR3 sequence reads CASSQQSSYEQYF.

As for this clone: Gene names and germline match the mouse. The read stops 1 residue short of the end of the CDR3; the missing end is completed from the germline J gene. The V call is TRBV13-1, the J call TRBJ2-1, with 9 bases fitting TRBD2. The CDR3 covers 15 residues. V was pared by 0 bases and J by 5 bases, with 3 bases of the junction left unmatched. CDR1 is NSHNY and CDR2 is SYGAGN in the germline V gene. The CDR3 loop is CASSDALGGDAEQFF. CDR3 bases read: TGTGCCAGCAGTGATGCGCTGGGGGGGGATGCTGAGCAGTTC.

As concerns this clone: Gene names are the mouse ones. The read terminates 1 residue ahead of where the CDR3 ends, so the germline J gene completes it. This chain uses TRBV16 with TRBJ2-4; D is unresolved. Deletions cut 5 bases from V and 0 bases from J, with 6 bases between. This CDR3 has 13 residues. Looked up from germline, CDR1 is SGHSA and CDR2 is FRNQAP. The CDR3 loop is CASSKDSQNTLYF. CDR3 DNA (partial): TGTGCAAGCAGCAAAGATAGTCAAAACACCTTGTAC.

Notes on this clone: Genes and germline come from the mouse. From the germline J gene comes the end of the CDR3, since the read stops 1 residue before it. This rearrangement joins TRBV14 to TRBJ2-7, with D perhaps TRBD1 or TRBD2 (5 bases each). The CDR3 consists of 10 residues. Germline V lookup: CDR1 SGHDT, CDR2 FRDEAV. V was trimmed by 5 bases and J by 8 bases, leaving 8 bases between them. The sequenced part of the CDR3 DNA is TGTGCCAGCAGCCTGGGACAACAGTAC. This gives the protein CASSLGQQY. The entire CDR3 protein reads CASSLGQQYF.

In its sample, this clone was seen a few times. Germline and genes: mouse. The read ends 1 residue before the CDR3 terminus; that terminus is restored from the germline J gene. The gene calls are TRBV26 and TRBJ2-7; 10 bases are shared with TRBD1. Germline V gene sequence: CDR1 KGHPV, CDR2 FQNQEV (reference sequence). This CDR3 is 15 amino acids long. The junction had 6 bases not matched to a gene; V was cut back by 3 bases and J by 4 bases. The CDR3: CASSLLTGGGYEQYF. Incomplete CDR3 DNA: TGTGCCAGCAGTCTCTTGACAGGGGGCGGGTATGAACAGTAC. Using reference TRBV26 and TRBJ2-7 for the parts outside the CDR3, the full variable domain is NSKVIQTPRYLVKGQGQKAKMRCIPEKGHPVVFWYQQNKNNEFKFLINFQNQEVLQQIDMTEKRFSAECPSNSPCSLEIQSSEAGDSALYLCASSLLTGGGYEQYFGPGTRLTVL.

By sample fraction, this clone is medium-sized (0.01 to 0.1%). The listed genes are named as in mouse. The read terminates 1 residue before the CDR3 end, so the remaining end is supplied by the germline J gene. This sequence joins TRBV26 and TRBJ1-1, with a tentative D call TRBD1 (6 bases). This CDR3 region has 14 residues. CDR1 and CDR2 from the germline V gene are KGHPV and FQNQEV (reference sequence). Trimming took 0 bases from V and 3 from J, leaving 8 bases between them. The CDR3 here is CASSLSGHYTEVFF. Partial CDR3 DNA: TGTGCCAGCAGTCTGTCGGGACACTACACAGAAGTCTTC. Full variable domain (rest looked up from reference TRBV26 and TRBJ1-1): NSKVIQTPRYLVKGQGQKAKMRCIPEKGHPVVFWYQQNKNNEFKFLINFQNQEVLQQIDMTEKRFSAECPSNSPCSLEIQSSEAGDSALYLCASSLSGHYTEVFFGKGTRLTVV.

Turning to this clone: Germline and genes: mouse. The read terminates 1 residue before the CDR3 end, so the remaining end is supplied by the germline J gene. This chain connects TRBV23 to TRBJ1-5. CDR1 and CDR2 from the germline V gene are KGHTA and FQNQQP. The CDR3 loop spans 16 amino acids. The CDR3: CSSSQYGWGNNQAPLF. Partial CDR3 DNA: TGCTCCAGCAGTCAATACGGGTGGGGAAACAACCAGGCTCCGCTT.

This clone was seen only a few times. Gene names and germline match the mouse. Read coverage stops 1 residue before the CDR3 terminus; the germline J gene supplies the remainder. The chain couples TRBV12-1 to TRBJ1-1; perhaps TRBD1 as D (6 bases). CDR1 and CDR2 from the germline V gene are SGHSN and HYEKVE. The CDR3 contains 14 residues. Trimming shortened V by 4 bases and J by 1 base, and 12 bases separated the two germline ends. CDR3 sequence reads: CASSPGTINTEVFF. CDR3 bases read: TGTGCCAGCTCCCCCGGGACAATAAACACAGAAGTCTTC.

This clone qualifies as medium-sized. Gene labels here are mouse ones. The read ends 1 residue early relative to the CDR3; the germline J gene fills the gap. The V gene is TRBV13-1, the J gene TRBJ1-4; tentatively, D is TRBD1 (6 bases). V lost 3 bases and J 2 bases, leaving 8 bases between the germline ends. The CDR3 consists of 14 residues. The germline gives CDR1 NSHNY, CDR2 SYGAGN. The part of the CDR3 DNA that was read is TGTGCCAGCAGTGGGGGACAATCCAACGAAAGATTATTT. Translated, it gives CASSGGQSNERLF. The full CDR3 is CASSGGQSNERLFF.

This clone was found a few times. These gene names are mouse names. The read ends 1 residue before the CDR3 terminus; that terminus is restored from the germline J gene. V is TRBV26 and J is TRBJ1-6; D gene uncertain. TRBJ1-6 has ORF status, its function being uncertain. Looked up from germline, CDR1 is KGHPV and CDR2 is FQNQEV (reference sequence). The CDR3 loop spans 15 amino acids. V was trimmed by 3 bases and J by 0 bases, leaving 6 bases between them. Incomplete CDR3 DNA: TGTGCCAGCAGTCTCGACAATTCCTATAATTCGCCCCTCTAC. Its protein product is CASSLDNSYNSPLY. The whole CDR3 is CASSLDNSYNSPLYF.

A word on this clone: Gene names are mouse gene names. The CDR3 extends 1 residue past the end of the read, so its final part is completed from the germline J gene. The chain combines TRBV15 with TRBJ1-3, with 7 nucleotides matching TRBD1. Trimming cost V 6 bases and J 2 bases; bases outside gene matches: 1. The CDR3 loop spans 13 amino acids. The germline V gene encodes CDR1 SGHND and CDR2 FRSKSL. The DNA read from the CDR3 is TGTGCCAGCAGGCAGGGGGCTGGAAATACGCTCTAT. Its translation is CASRQGAGNTLY. The whole CDR3 region reads CASRQGAGNTLYF.